A selection of T cell receptor beta chains follows, all from one sample in a study of T-cell memory formation after mild COVID-19. TCRdb passed the 5' RACE reads through MiXCR, listing each CDR3 protein once. The sample holds roughly 130,000 distinct CDR3 sequences, approximately 5.9% seen once. The specimen was PBMCs or a T cell subset sorted from them (not recorded which). The source of these receptors is an adult woman who had mild COVID-19 (a few samples of this study predate the infection). Cell type and time point are not known. CDR3s include the opening cysteine and the closing phenylalanine or tryptophan. Each record gives: clone size, V gene, J gene, D gene, CDR3 protein, CDR3 DNA. D genes are given only for firm matches. Clone sizes are given selectively: once, few, many, or a class where the clone is expanded.

clone size: NA
V gene: TRBV6-2/TRBV6-3
J gene: TRBJ1-2
D gene: TRBD1
CDR3 protein: CASSRGQGVFNYGYTF
CDR3 DNA: TGTGCCAGCAGTCGCGGACAGGGGGTCTTTAACTATGGCTACACCTTC

clone size: few
V gene: TRBV19
J gene: TRBJ1-3
D gene: NA
CDR3 protein: CASSTPEVRGNTIYF
CDR3 DNA: TGTGCCAGTAGTACGCCCGAAGTACGTGGAAACACCATATATTTT

clone size: few
V gene: TRBV10-3
J gene: TRBJ2-3
D gene: NA
CDR3 protein: CAISESKEDTQYF
CDR3 DNA: TGTGCCATCAGTGAGTCGAAGGAGGATACGCAGTATTTT

clone size: NA
V gene: TRBV19
J gene: TRBJ1-1
D gene: NA
CDR3 protein: CASSTGQYEAFF
CDR3 DNA: TGTGCCAGTAGTACCGGACAATATGAAGCTTTCTTT

clone size: few
V gene: TRBV5-5
J gene: TRBJ2-7
D gene: NA
CDR3 protein: CASSLPLRAARGEQYF
CDR3 DNA: TGTGCCAGCAGTTTACCTCTTCGAGCAGCAAGGGGCGAGCAGTACTTC

clone size: NA
V gene: TRBV12-3/TRBV12-4
J gene: TRBJ2-7
D gene: TRBD2
CDR3 protein: CASGAGGPYEQYF
CDR3 DNA: TGTGCCAGCGGGGCGGGAGGACCCTACGAGCAGTACTTC

clone size: NA
V gene: TRBV2
J gene: TRBJ2-2
D gene: NA
CDR3 protein: CASSETHANTGELFF
CDR3 DNA: TGTGCCAGCAGTGAAACACACGCGAACACCGGGGAGCTGTTTTTT

clone size: many
V gene: TRBV9
J gene: TRBJ1-3
D gene: NA
CDR3 protein: CASSDRDTGNTIYF
CDR3 DNA: TGTGCCAGCAGCGACCGGGACACGGGAAACACCATATATTTT

clone size: NA
V gene: TRBV30
J gene: TRBJ1-5
D gene: NA
CDR3 protein: CAWSVGSSSNQPQHF
CDR3 DNA: TGTGCCTGGAGTGTCGGATCTAGTAGCAATCAGCCCCAGCATTTT

clone size: NA
V gene: TRBV25-1
J gene: TRBJ2-1
D gene: TRBD2
CDR3 protein: CASSETGGHEQFF
CDR3 DNA: TGTGCCAGCTCGGAGACGGGAGGCCATGAGCAGTTCTTC

clone size: few
V gene: TRBV12-3/TRBV12-4
J gene: TRBJ2-6
D gene: NA
CDR3 protein: CASRNPTRALSGANVLTF
CDR3 DNA: TGTGCCAGCAGAAACCCGACCCGGGCCCTCTCTGGGGCCAACGTCCTGACTTTC

clone size: many
V gene: TRBV5-1
J gene: TRBJ2-5
D gene: NA
CDR3 protein: CASSTGMETQYF
CDR3 DNA: TGCGCCAGCAGCACAGGGATGGAGACCCAGTACTTC

clone size: NA
V gene: TRBV7-3
J gene: TRBJ2-1
D gene: NA
CDR3 protein: CASSSGLKGNEQFF
CDR3 DNA: TGTGCCAGCAGCTCGGGCCTTAAGGGGAATGAGCAGTTCTTC

clone size: NA
V gene: TRBV12-3/TRBV12-4
J gene: TRBJ1-2
D gene: NA
CDR3 protein: CASRSTGEVYGYTF
CDR3 DNA: TGTGCCAGCAGGTCCACCGGGGAGGTCTATGGCTACACCTTC

clone size: many
V gene: TRBV12-3/TRBV12-4
J gene: TRBJ1-3
D gene: NA
CDR3 protein: CASSLSSPGTGNTIYF
CDR3 DNA: TGTGCCAGCAGTTTATCTTCGCCGGGAACGGGAAACACCATATATTTT

clone size: few
V gene: TRBV19
J gene: TRBJ2-1
D gene: TRBD1
CDR3 protein: CASSIGDRGPNEQFF
CDR3 DNA: TGTGCCAGTAGTATCGGGGACAGGGGACCCAATGAGCAGTTCTTC

clone size: many
V gene: TRBV10-3
J gene: TRBJ2-5
D gene: NA
CDR3 protein: CASSGSEETQYF
CDR3 DNA: TGTGCCTCGAGCGGCTCGGAAGAGACCCAGTACTTC

clone size: NA
V gene: TRBV18
J gene: TRBJ2-7
D gene: NA
CDR3 protein: CASSLRDPPCF
CDR3 DNA: TGTGCCAGCTCACTCCGGGACCCACCGTGCTTC

clone size: many
V gene: TRBV5-1
J gene: TRBJ2-1
D gene: TRBD2
CDR3 protein: CASNAGEADEQFF
CDR3 DNA: TGCGCCAGCAACGCGGGAGAGGCTGATGAGCAGTTCTTC

clone size: NA
V gene: TRBV5-1
J gene: TRBJ1-1
D gene: TRBD1
CDR3 protein: CASSPRTGGMNTEAFF
CDR3 DNA: TGCGCCAGCAGTCCGAGGACAGGCGGAATGAACACTGAAGCTTTCTTT

clone size: few
V gene: TRBV7-3
J gene: TRBJ2-1
D gene: NA
CDR3 protein: CASSSPTGEQFF
CDR3 DNA: TGTGCCAGCAGCTCTCCCACGGGAGAGCAGTTCTTC

clone size: few
V gene: TRBV7-3
J gene: TRBJ1-1
D gene: NA
CDR3 protein: CASSPNTNTEAFF
CDR3 DNA: TGTGCCAGCAGCCCGAATACGAACACTGAAGCTTTCTTT

clone size: NA
V gene: TRBV5-5
J gene: TRBJ2-7
D gene: NA
CDR3 protein: CASSLWQGGYEQYF
CDR3 DNA: TGTGCCAGCAGCTTGTGGCAGGGCGGCTACGAGCAGTACTTC

clone size: few
V gene: TRBV5-1
J gene: TRBJ2-3
D gene: NA
CDR3 protein: CASSLEEAFPGGDTQYF
CDR3 DNA: TGCGCCAGCAGCTTGGAAGAGGCCTTCCCAGGCGGGGATACGCAGTATTTT

clone size: few
V gene: TRBV12-3/TRBV12-4
J gene: TRBJ1-1
D gene: NA
CDR3 protein: CASSFRVGQNTEAFF
CDR3 DNA: TGTGCCAGCAGTTTCCGGGTAGGGCAGAACACTGAAGCTTTCTTT

clone size: many
V gene: TRBV28
J gene: TRBJ2-3
D gene: TRBD2
CDR3 protein: CASSSSGLAGGTDTQYF
CDR3 DNA: TGTGCCAGCAGTTCCTCGGGACTAGCGGGAGGCACAGATACGCAGTATTTT

clone size: NA
V gene: TRBV7-2
J gene: TRBJ1-2
D gene: NA
CDR3 protein: CASSPMITDAHGYTF
CDR3 DNA: TGTGCCAGCAGCCCAATGATTACGGACGCCCATGGCTACACCTTC

clone size: many
V gene: TRBV12-3/TRBV12-4
J gene: TRBJ1-2
D gene: NA
CDR3 protein: CASTPVGYGYTF
CDR3 DNA: TGTGCCAGCACCCCCGTTGGCTATGGCTACACCTTC

clone size: many
V gene: TRBV20-1
J gene: TRBJ2-7
D gene: TRBD1
CDR3 protein: CSANLGTGRLEQYF
CDR3 DNA: TGCAGTGCTAATCTCGGGACAGGCCGGTTGGAGCAGTACTTC

clone size: many
V gene: TRBV5-5
J gene: TRBJ1-1
D gene: NA
CDR3 protein: CASSLSPVNTEAFF
CDR3 DNA: TGTGCCAGCAGCTTGAGTCCGGTGAACACTGAAGCTTTCTTT

clone size: many
V gene: TRBV20-1
J gene: TRBJ2-2
D gene: NA
CDR3 protein: CSAIHTNTGELFF
CDR3 DNA: TGCAGTGCTATCCATACGAACACCGGGGAGCTGTTTTTT

clone size: many
V gene: TRBV7-6
J gene: TRBJ2-3
D gene: TRBD2
CDR3 protein: CASSQGLAGPTDTQYF
CDR3 DNA: TGTGCCAGCAGCCAAGGACTAGCGGGGCCCACAGATACGCAGTATTTT

clone size: many
V gene: TRBV9
J gene: TRBJ2-7
D gene: NA
CDR3 protein: CASSVLSGREQYF
CDR3 DNA: TGTGCCAGCAGCGTCCTTTCTGGGAGGGAGCAGTACTTC

clone size: NA
V gene: TRBV23-1
J gene: TRBJ1-4
D gene: NA
CDR3 protein: CASLPGSEKLFF
CDR3 DNA: TGCGCCAGCCTACCGGGGAGTGAAAAACTGTTTTTT

clone size: NA
V gene: TRBV24-1
J gene: TRBJ2-2
D gene: TRBD2
CDR3 protein: CATGLAGIDTGELFF
CDR3 DNA: TGTGCCACCGGATTAGCGGGTATAGACACCGGGGAGCTGTTTTTT

clone size: NA
V gene: TRBV12-3/TRBV12-4
J gene: TRBJ2-7
D gene: TRBD2
CDR3 protein: CASRVTSGRFEQYF
CDR3 DNA: TGTGCCAGCAGGGTAACTAGCGGGAGATTTGAGCAGTACTTC

clone size: few
V gene: TRBV9
J gene: TRBJ1-5
D gene: TRBD1
CDR3 protein: CASSTQGAYNQPQHF
CDR3 DNA: TGTGCCAGCAGCACCCAGGGGGCTTACAATCAGCCCCAGCATTTT

clone size: NA
V gene: TRBV7-9
J gene: TRBJ2-5
D gene: NA
CDR3 protein: CASGRDETQYF
CDR3 DNA: TGTGCCAGCGGCAGGGACGAGACCCAGTACTTC

clone size: few
V gene: TRBV6-5
J gene: TRBJ2-1
D gene: TRBD2
CDR3 protein: CASSRRVGGSEQFF
CDR3 DNA: TGTGCCAGCAGCCGACGGGTCGGGGGGAGTGAGCAGTTCTTC

clone size: NA
V gene: TRBV19
J gene: TRBJ2-1
D gene: NA
CDR3 protein: CASSPPPGVSSYNEQFF
CDR3 DNA: TGTGCCAGTAGTCCTCCCCCGGGTGTTAGCTCCTACAATGAGCAGTTCTTC

clone size: many
V gene: TRBV9
J gene: TRBJ2-1
D gene: NA
CDR3 protein: CASSVSSQNEQFF
CDR3 DNA: TGTGCCAGCAGCGTATCTAGTCAGAATGAGCAGTTCTTC

clone size: few
V gene: TRBV29-1
J gene: TRBJ2-1
D gene: TRBD2
CDR3 protein: CSVLTFGTNYNEQFF
CDR3 DNA: TGCAGCGTCCTTACCTTCGGGACTAATTACAATGAGCAGTTCTTC

clone size: few
V gene: TRBV15
J gene: TRBJ2-3
D gene: NA
CDR3 protein: CATSRDFTSSDTQYF
CDR3 DNA: TGTGCCACCAGCAGAGATTTTACTAGCTCAGATACGCAGTATTTT

clone size: few
V gene: TRBV6-2/TRBV6-3
J gene: TRBJ2-1
D gene: TRBD2
CDR3 protein: CASSPRRVTSGRGSYNEQFF
CDR3 DNA: TGTGCCAGCAGCCCCCGGCGAGTTACTAGCGGGAGGGGCTCCTACAATGAGCAGTTCTTC

clone size: few
V gene: TRBV29-1
J gene: TRBJ2-7
D gene: NA
CDR3 protein: CSVAEYEQYF
CDR3 DNA: TGCAGCGTTGCAGAGTACGAGCAGTACTTC

clone size: NA
V gene: TRBV7-2
J gene: TRBJ1-5
D gene: TRBD1
CDR3 protein: CASSSGQGFNQPQHF
CDR3 DNA: TGTGCCAGCAGCTCGGGACAGGGTTTCAATCAGCCCCAGCATTTT

clone size: few
V gene: TRBV29-1
J gene: TRBJ1-5
D gene: NA
CDR3 protein: CSRYDSVNQPQHF
CDR3 DNA: TGCAGTCGATACGACAGCGTCAATCAGCCCCAGCATTTT

clone size: NA
V gene: TRBV27
J gene: TRBJ2-1
D gene: TRBD2
CDR3 protein: CASRTSGANNEQFF
CDR3 DNA: TGTGCCAGCAGAACTAGCGGGGCCAACAATGAGCAGTTCTTC

clone size: many
V gene: TRBV4-2
J gene: TRBJ1-5
D gene: TRBD1
CDR3 protein: CASSQTTQGARGDQPQHF
CDR3 DNA: TGTGCCAGCAGCCAGACCACTCAGGGGGCAAGGGGGGATCAGCCCCAGCATTTT